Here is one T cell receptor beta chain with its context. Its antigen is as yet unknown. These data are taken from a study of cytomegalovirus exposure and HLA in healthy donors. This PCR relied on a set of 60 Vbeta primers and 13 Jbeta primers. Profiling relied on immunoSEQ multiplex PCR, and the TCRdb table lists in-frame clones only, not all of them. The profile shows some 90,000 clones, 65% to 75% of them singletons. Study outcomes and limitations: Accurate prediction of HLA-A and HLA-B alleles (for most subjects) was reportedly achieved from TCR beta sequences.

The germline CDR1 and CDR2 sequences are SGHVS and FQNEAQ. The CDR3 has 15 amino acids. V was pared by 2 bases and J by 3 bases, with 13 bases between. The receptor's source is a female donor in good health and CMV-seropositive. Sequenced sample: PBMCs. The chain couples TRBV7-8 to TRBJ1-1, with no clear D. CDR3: CASSLWAHLDTEAFF. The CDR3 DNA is TGTGCCAGCAGCTTATGGGCGCACTTGGACACTGAAGCTTTCTTT. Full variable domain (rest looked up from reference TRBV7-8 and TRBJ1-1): GAGVSQSPRYKVAKRGQDVALRCDPISGHVSLFWYQQALGQGPEFLTYFQNEAQLDKSGLPSDRFFAERPEGSVSTLKIQRTQQEDSAVYLCASSLWAHLDTEAFFGQGTRLTVV.